Detailed here is one TCR beta chain. The sample originates from a study of shared clonotypes between healthy human individuals. Clones were read by immunoSEQ multiplex PCR, and TCRdb kept only the in-frame ones, dropping some. The data show roughly 1,500,000 clones, with approximately 98.5% seen just once and 0.36% held by the top ten. Sequencing input: naive CD4+ T cells sorted from blood. Subset: CD45RA+ positively selected. The receptor comes from a man aged 25 to 40 in good health.

Here the CDR3 DNA reads TGTGCCAGCAGCTTGAGGTGGAGGGAAAATGAAAAACTGTTTTTT. Translated: CASSLRWRENEKLFF. The chain recombines TRBV5-6 with TRBJ1-4; D gene uncertain. This CDR3 is 15 amino acids long. Trimming removed 1 base at V and 5 bases at J, with 12 bases between. Per the germline V gene, CDR1 is SGHDT and CDR2 is YYEEEE.